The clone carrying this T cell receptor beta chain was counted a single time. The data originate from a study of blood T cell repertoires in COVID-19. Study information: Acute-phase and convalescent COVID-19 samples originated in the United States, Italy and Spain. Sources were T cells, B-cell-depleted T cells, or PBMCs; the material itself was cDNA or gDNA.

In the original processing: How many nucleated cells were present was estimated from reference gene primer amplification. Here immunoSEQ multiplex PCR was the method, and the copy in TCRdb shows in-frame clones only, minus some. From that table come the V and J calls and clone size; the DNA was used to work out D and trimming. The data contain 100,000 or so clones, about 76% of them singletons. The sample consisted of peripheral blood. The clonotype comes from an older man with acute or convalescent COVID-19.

CDR3 nucleotides: TGTGCCACCAGCAGAGATAGGGAGGCTGGTACAGGCGGAGGCTACACCTTC. Its protein is CATSRDREAGTGGGYTF. The chain is built from TRBV15 and TRBJ1-2; tentatively, D is TRBD1 (5 bases). V lost 0 bases and J lost 8, with 22 bases in between. This CDR3 region has 17 residues. Germline assignment: CDR1 LNHNV and CDR2 YYDKDF (reference sequence).